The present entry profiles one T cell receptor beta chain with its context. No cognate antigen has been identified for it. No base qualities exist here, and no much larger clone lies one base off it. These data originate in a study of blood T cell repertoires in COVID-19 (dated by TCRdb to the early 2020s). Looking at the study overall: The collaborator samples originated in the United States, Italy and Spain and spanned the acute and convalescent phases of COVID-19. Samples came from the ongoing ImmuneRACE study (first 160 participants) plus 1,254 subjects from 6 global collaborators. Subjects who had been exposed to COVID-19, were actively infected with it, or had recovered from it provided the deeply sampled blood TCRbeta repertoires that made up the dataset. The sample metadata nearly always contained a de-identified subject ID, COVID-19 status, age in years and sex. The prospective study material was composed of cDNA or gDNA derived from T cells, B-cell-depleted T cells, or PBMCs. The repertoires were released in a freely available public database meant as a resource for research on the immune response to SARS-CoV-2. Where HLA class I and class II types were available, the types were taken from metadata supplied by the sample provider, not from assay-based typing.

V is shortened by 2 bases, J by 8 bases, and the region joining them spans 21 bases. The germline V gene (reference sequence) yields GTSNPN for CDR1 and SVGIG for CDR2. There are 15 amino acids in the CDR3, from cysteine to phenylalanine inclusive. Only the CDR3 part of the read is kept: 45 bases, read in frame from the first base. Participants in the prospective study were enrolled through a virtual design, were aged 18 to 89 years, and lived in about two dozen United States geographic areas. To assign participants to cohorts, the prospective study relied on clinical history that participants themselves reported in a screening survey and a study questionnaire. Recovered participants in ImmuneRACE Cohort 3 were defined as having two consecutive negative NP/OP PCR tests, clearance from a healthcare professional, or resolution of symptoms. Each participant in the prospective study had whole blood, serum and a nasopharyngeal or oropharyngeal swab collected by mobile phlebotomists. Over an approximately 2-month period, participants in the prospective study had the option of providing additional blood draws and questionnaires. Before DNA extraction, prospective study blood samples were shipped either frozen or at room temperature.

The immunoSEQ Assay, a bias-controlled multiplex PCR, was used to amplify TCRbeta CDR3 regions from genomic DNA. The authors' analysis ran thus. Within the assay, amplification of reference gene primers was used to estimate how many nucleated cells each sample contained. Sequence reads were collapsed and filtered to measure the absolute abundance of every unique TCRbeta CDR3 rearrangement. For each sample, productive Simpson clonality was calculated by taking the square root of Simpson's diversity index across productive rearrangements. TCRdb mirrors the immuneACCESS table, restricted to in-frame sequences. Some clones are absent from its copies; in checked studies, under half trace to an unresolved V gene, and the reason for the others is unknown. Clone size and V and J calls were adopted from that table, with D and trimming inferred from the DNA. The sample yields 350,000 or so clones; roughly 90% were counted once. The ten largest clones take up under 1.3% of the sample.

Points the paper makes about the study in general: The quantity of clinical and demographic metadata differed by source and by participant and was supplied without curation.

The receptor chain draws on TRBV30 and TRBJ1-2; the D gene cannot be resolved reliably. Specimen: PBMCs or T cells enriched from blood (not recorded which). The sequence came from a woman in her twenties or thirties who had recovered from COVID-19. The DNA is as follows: TGTGCCTGGAGTTACGGGCCGCCCGAGCCGGGGGGCTACACCTTC. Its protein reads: CAWSYGPPEPGGYTF.